What follows are 20 T cell receptor beta chains derived from one specimen sequenced in a study of cytomegalovirus exposure and HLA in healthy donors. Assay: immunoSEQ multiplex PCR; the TCRdb copy retains only in-frame clones and omits some. The sample records 95,000 to 120,000 clones, around 85% being singletons. Sequencing input: PBMCs. All receptors come from a woman aged 18 to 35 in good health and CMV-seronegative.

This clone has just one count. This chain links TRBV11-2 with TRBJ1-6, with 10 bases matching TRBD1. Trimming cost V 5 bases and J 5 bases; bases outside gene matches: 6. Per the germline V gene, CDR1 is SGHAT and CDR2 is FQNNGV. The length of the CDR3 is 16 residues. The CDR3 loop is CASSHRGQGNNSPLHF. DNA for the CDR3: TGTGCCAGCAGCCACCGGGGACAGGGGAATAATTCACCCCTCCACTTT. The full variable domain, in which reference TRBV11-2 and TRBJ1-6 provide the parts outside the CDR3, is EAGVAQSPRYKIIEKRQSVAFWCNPISGHATLYWYQQILGQGPKLLIQFQNNGVVDDSQLPKDRFSAERLKGVDSTLKIQPAKLEDSAVYLCASSHRGQGNNSPLHFGNGTRLTVT.

The gene calls are TRBV9 and TRBJ1-6; TRBD1 matches 9 bases. Germline assignment: CDR1 SGDLS and CDR2 YYNGEE. The junction had 5 bases not matched to a gene; V was cut back by 0 bases and J by 10 bases. The CDR3 spans 15 residues. The CDR3 DNA reads as TGTGCCAGCAGCGTAGGGACAGGGGCATACTCACCCCTCCACTTT. The encoded protein is CASSVGTGAYSPLHF.

This rearrangement joins TRBV7-3 to TRBJ2-1; D is undetermined. Germline V gives CDR1 SGHTA, CDR2 FQGTGA. Trimming pared 5 bases from V and 6 bases from J, leaving 8 bases between. The CDR3 is 12 residues long. The CDR3 nucleotides are TGTGCCAGCAGCCCCCCTAGCAATGAGCAGTTCTTC. It translates to CASSPPSNEQFF.

V gene TRBV4-1 combines with J gene TRBJ2-5; D gene uncertain. The germline V gene has CDR1 MGHRA and CDR2 YSYEKL. V lost 3 bases and J 5 bases, leaving 16 bases between the germline ends. This CDR3 is built from 15 residues. CDR3 loop: CASSHLLDFFETQYF. Written as DNA, the CDR3 is TGCGCCAGCAGCCATCTCCTAGACTTTTTCGAGACCCAGTACTTC.

The chain couples TRBV5-5 to TRBJ2-3; 9 bases match TRBD1. The CDR3 extends over 15 amino acids. The V gene's germline CDR1 is SGHKS and CDR2 YYEKEE (reference sequence). Trimming at V came to 2 bases and at J to 3 bases, leaving 4 bases not matched to a gene. DNA of the CDR3: TGTGCCAGCAGCTTAAGGGACAGGGTTACAGATACGCAGTATTTT. This sequence encodes CASSLRDRVTDTQYF.

The chain recombines TRBV7-2 with TRBJ1-5, with TRBD1 matching 10 bases. V trimming: 4 bases; J trimming: 6 bases; junction bases outside the gene matches: 3. This CDR3 region has 14 residues. Germline V gene data show CDR1 as SGHTA and CDR2 as FQGNSA. In DNA form, the CDR3 reads TGTGCCAGCAGCTCGGGACAGGGGAGTCAGCCCCAGCATTTT. Translated: CASSSGQGSQPQHF.

The chain carries TRBV9 and TRBJ2-1, with 7 bases that match TRBD2. V shed 0 bases and J 8 bases; nucleotides not matched to a gene: 11. This CDR3 is 16 amino acids long. Germline CDR1 and CDR2: SGDLS and YYNGEE. For the CDR3, the DNA is TGTGCCAGCAGCGTAGGTCGGGGTCGAACTAGCGATGAGCAGTTCTTC. Protein sequence: CASSVGRGRTSDEQFF. Full variable domain (missing parts from reference TRBV9 and TRBJ2-1): DSGVTQTPKHLITATGQRVTLRCSPRSGDLSVYWYQQSLDQGLQFLIQYYNGEERAKGNILERFSAQQFPDLHSELNLSSLELGDSALYFCASSVGRGRTSDEQFFGPGTRLTVL.

There are a few counts of this clone. The rearrangement uses TRBV5-6 and TRBJ2-7; the match to TRBD1 covers 8 bases. Germline CDR1 SGHDT, CDR2 YYEEEE. The CDR3 contains 14 residues. Trimming removed 4 bases from V and 0 bases from J; junction bases left unmatched: 3. The CDR3 DNA reads TGTGCCAGCAGCACAGGACAGGGCTCCTACGAGCAGTACTTC. Translating gives CASSTGQGSYEQYF.

This clone has just one count. The chain uses TRBV9 and TRBJ2-3; TRBD2 matches 9 bases. The V gene's germline CDR1 is SGDLS and CDR2 YYNGEE. The CDR3 totals 16 residues. V lost 0 bases, J lost 4 bases, and 6 bases stayed unmatched. The CDR3 reads CASSVAGGGASDTQYF. CDR3 bases: TGTGCCAGCAGCGTAGCCGGCGGGGGGGCCTCAGATACGCAGTATTTT.

This chain joins TRBV11-2 and TRBJ1-1; TRBD1 might be the D (6 bases). Germline loops: CDR1 SGHAT, CDR2 FQNNGV. The V end was cut by 4 bases, the J end by 10 bases, with 13 bases between. The CDR3 totals 12 residues. CDR3 protein: CASSWGQGVAFF. The CDR3 DNA sequence: TGTGCCAGCAGCTGGGGGCAGGGTGTAGCTTTCTTT.

The CDR3 loop reads CAWGRMGQGDGYTF. CDR3 sequence (DNA): TGTGCCTGGGGTAGAATGGGACAGGGGGACGGCTACACCTTC. This rearrangement joins TRBV30 to TRBJ1-2, with 11 bases fitting TRBD1. V lost 5 bases to trimming and J lost 8 bases; unmatched junction nucleotides: 10. CDR3 length: 14 residues. Germline loops: CDR1 GTSNPN, CDR2 SVGIG (reference sequence).

V usage is TRBV2 and J usage is TRBJ1-5, with D possibly being TRBD1 (6 bases). There are 14 residues in the CDR3. Germline V gene sequence: CDR1 SNHLY, CDR2 FYNNEI. Trimming took off 6 bases at V and 2 bases at J, with 11 bases between the two ends. This CDR3 reads CASSLQGGNQPQHF. The CDR3 DNA follows: TGTGCCAGCAGCTTACAGGGTGGCAATCAGCCCCAGCATTTT.

The chain joins TRBV11-1 to TRBJ2-3; D remains ambiguous. Trimming removed 5 bases at V and 2 bases at J, with 11 bases between. CDR1 SGHAT and CDR2 FQDESV come from the germline V gene (reference sequence). This CDR3 comprises 14 residues. The CDR3 DNA sequence: TGTGCCAGCAGCCTGGCCACCATCACAGATACGCAGTATTTT. Translating it yields CASSLATITDTQYF. Drawing the rest from reference TRBV11-1 and TRBJ2-3, the complete variable domain is EAEVAQSPRYKITEKSQAVAFWCDPISGHATLYWYRQILGQGPELLVQFQDESVVDDSQLPKDRFSAERLKGVDSTLKIQPAELGDSAMYLCASSLATITDTQYFGPGTRLTVL.

The chain employs TRBV9 and TRBJ2-3, with 7 positions matching TRBD2. The trim removed 0 bases at V and 0 bases at J, leaving 1 base unmatched. The CDR3 is 15 amino acids. CDR1 SGDLS and CDR2 YYNGEE come from the germline V gene. CDR3 sequence reads: CASSVGGGSTDTQYF. The CDR3 DNA sequence: TGTGCCAGCAGCGTAGGGGGAGGGAGCACAGATACGCAGTATTTT.

V and J are TRBV6-5 and TRBJ1-1; 10 bases match TRBD1. V shed 4 bases and J 4 bases; nucleotides not matched to a gene: 3. The germline CDR1 and CDR2 sequences are MNHEY and SVGAGI. The CDR3 is made up of 14 amino acids. DNA of the CDR3: TGTGCCAGCAGTTTGGACAGGGGGGGCACTGAAGCTTTCTTT. It encodes CASSLDRGGTEAFF.

The chain recombines TRBV4-1 with TRBJ2-1, with D maybe TRBD2 (6 bases). V lost 3 bases, J lost 0 bases, and 15 bases lay in between. Germline V gene sequence: CDR1 MGHRA, CDR2 YSYEKL. The CDR3 contains 17 residues. DNA for the CDR3: TGCGCCAGCAGCCAGAGCACAACTAGCCGCTCCTACAATGAGCAGTTCTTC. Residues: CASSQSTTSRSYNEQFF.

The J gene is TRBJ1-2, the V gene TRBV9; 10 positions match TRBD1. The CDR3 runs 15 residues. Per germline, CDR1 SGDLS and CDR2 YYNGEE. The ends lost 3 bases at V and 5 bases at J; junction bases unmatched: 7. Here the CDR3 reads CASSASDRGLYGYTF. The CDR3, as DNA: TGTGCCAGCAGCGCCTCAGACAGGGGGCTATATGGCTACACCTTC.

The chain uses TRBV10-2 and TRBJ2-7, with D maybe TRBD2 (5 bases). V lost 4 bases and J 6 bases, leaving 7 bases between the germline ends. The CDR3 covers 11 residues. Germline values: CDR1 WSHSY, CDR2 SAAADI. The CDR3 loop is CASSVGAEQYF. DNA for the CDR3: TGCGCCAGCAGTGTGGGAGCCGAGCAGTACTTC.

The chain recombines TRBV6-5 with TRBJ1-1; D uncertain. V dropped 2 bases and J dropped 5 bases, with 12 bases sitting between them. Germline assignment: CDR1 MNHEY and CDR2 SVGAGI. The CDR3 contains 14 residues. CDR3 in DNA: TGTGCCAGCAGTTACGGCAGAAGTAAGACTGAAGCTTTCTTT. Translated, it gives CASSYGRSKTEAFF.

This chain uses TRBV16 with TRBJ1-1; TRBD1 might be the D (5 bases). The CDR3 is 15 amino acids. In germline, CDR1 is KGHSY, CDR2 FQNENV. V was cut by 0 bases and J by 4 bases, with 12 bases left in between. The CDR3 nucleotides read TGTGCCAGCAGCCAATCAGCGGCGGGGGGCACTGAAGCTTTCTTT. Amino acids: CASSQSAAGGTEAFF.